This T cell receptor beta chain appears in the sequencing data of a study of blood T cell repertoires in COVID-19. Study details: PBMCs, B-cell-depleted T cells, or T cells were the source of the cDNA or gDNA that made up the material.

The length of the CDR3 is 13 residues. The V and J ends lost 1 base and 5 bases respectively, with 8 bases between them. Germline V gives CDR1 SEHNR, CDR2 FQNEAQ (reference sequence). Original data processing: Estimation of nucleated cell counts relied on the amplification of reference gene primers. Sequenced by immunoSEQ multiplex PCR; TCRdb stores in-frame clones only, minus some. D and trimming were read from the DNA, whereas the V and J calls and clone size are those reported in that table. The sample contains 150,000 or so clones, under 90% of which appear only once. The sequence was obtained from a human donor in a cohort sampled during active COVID-19. The specimen was peripheral blood. The J gene is TRBJ1-1, the V gene TRBV7-9; D gene ambiguous. CDR3 residues: CASSLVAGTEAFF. As DNA, the CDR3 is TGTGCCAGCAGCTTAGTAGCGGGAACTGAAGCTTTCTTT.